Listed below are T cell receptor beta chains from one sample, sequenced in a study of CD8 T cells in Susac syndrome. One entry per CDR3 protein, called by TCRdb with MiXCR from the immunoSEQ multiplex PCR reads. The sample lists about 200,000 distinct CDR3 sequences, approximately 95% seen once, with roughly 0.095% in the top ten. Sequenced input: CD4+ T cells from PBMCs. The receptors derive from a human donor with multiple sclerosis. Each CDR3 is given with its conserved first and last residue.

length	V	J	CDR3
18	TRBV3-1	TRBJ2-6	CASSCIRHLQSRANVLTF
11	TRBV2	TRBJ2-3	CASTKADTQYF
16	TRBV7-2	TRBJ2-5	CASSFRGGRSQETQYF
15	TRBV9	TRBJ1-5	CASSVGGIGNQPQHF
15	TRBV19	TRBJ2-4	CASKTKRDYKNIQYF
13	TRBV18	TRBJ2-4	CASSPTPKNIQYF
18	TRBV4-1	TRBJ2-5	CASSQDPPGQGARETQYF
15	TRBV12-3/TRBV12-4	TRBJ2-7	CASSFGTGNIYEQYF
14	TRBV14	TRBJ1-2	CASSQRPGTYGYTF
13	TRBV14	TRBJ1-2	CASSQDTVYGYTF
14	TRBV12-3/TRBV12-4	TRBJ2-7	CASSYRRYSYEQYF
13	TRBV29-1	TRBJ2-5	CSVEPHQGETQYF
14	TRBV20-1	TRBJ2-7	CSAPGQGASDEQYF
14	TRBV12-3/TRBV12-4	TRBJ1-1	CASRDIAGKTEAFF
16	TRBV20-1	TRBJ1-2	CSARRPRETGLGGYTF
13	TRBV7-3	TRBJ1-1	CASSLSHPFEAFF
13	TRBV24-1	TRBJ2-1	CATGQASYIEQFF
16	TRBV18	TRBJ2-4	CASSPAIGTGKNIQYF
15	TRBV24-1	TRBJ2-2	CATSDRTVNTGELFF
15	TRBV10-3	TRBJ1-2	CAIRGGMLANYGYTF
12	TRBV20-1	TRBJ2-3	CSAQGTGDTQYF
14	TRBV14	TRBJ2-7	CASSPWDGRYEQYF
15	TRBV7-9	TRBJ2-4	CASSPGTGLGDIQYF
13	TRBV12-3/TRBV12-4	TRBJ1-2	CASSLRQYYGYTF
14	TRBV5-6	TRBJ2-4	CASSRGLAKNIQYF
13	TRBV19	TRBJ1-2	CASSPTSNYGYTF
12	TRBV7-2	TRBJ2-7	CASSLGYDRQYF
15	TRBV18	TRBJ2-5	CASSQTHNHQETQYF
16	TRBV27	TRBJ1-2	CASTRGGTGANYGYTF
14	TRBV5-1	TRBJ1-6	CASSLQGGDSPLHF
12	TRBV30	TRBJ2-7	CAWSSTGYEQYF
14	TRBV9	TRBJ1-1	CASTPGPGGDEAFF
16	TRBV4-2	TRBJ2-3	CASSRPASGRTDTQYF
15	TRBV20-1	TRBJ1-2	CSAQSSFKGPDGYTF
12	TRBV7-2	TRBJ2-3	CASSPLADTQYF
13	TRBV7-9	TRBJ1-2	CASSSSEKGGYTF
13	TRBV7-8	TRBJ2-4	CASSLAGGPIQYF
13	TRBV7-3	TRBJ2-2	CASSLIRGGELFF
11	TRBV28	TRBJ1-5	CASSQNQPQHF
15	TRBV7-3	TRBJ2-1	CASSFLAAAYNEQFF
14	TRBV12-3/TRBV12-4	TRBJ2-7	CASSSAGDSYEQYF
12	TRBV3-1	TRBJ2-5	CASRLGGKTQYF
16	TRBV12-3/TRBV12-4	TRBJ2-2	CASTLRPRGEAGELFF
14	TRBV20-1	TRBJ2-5	CSARGGVLQETQYF
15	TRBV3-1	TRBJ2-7	CASSQLRAKEGEQYF
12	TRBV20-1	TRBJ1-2	CSAWDRGDGYTF
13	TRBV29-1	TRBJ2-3	CSVDQALADTQYF
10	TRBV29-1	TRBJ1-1	CSVGSTEAFF
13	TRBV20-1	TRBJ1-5	CSASNSGDQPQHF
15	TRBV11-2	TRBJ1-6	CASSLGPGEYSPLHF
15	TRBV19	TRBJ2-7	CASSPRTGQVYEQYF
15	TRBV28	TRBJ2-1	CASSWDATDYNEQFF
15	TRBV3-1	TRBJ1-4	CASSQRGGEREKLFF
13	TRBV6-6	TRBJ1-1	CASSYSAGTEAFF